Below, one TCR beta chain is given with its context. Sequencing used immunoSEQ multiplex PCR; TCRdb keeps in-frame clones, though not all of them. The table records tens of thousands of clones, about 89% of them present only once. This CDR3 spans 13 amino acids. CDR1 is SGHAT and CDR2 is FQNNGV in the germline V gene. V was clipped by 5 bases and J by 3 bases, with 10 bases between them. The sample is drawn from a study of OX40 agonist ivuxolimab in advanced cancers. Study-level background: The dose-escalation group included hepatocellular carcinoma, melanoma, renal cell carcinoma and head and neck cancer.

The sample consisted of CD4+ or CD8+ T cells sorted from blood, taken in a trial of the OX40 agonist ivuxolimab. The chain employs TRBV11-2 and TRBJ2-5; tentative D call: TRBD2 (5 bases). The clonotype was recovered from an adult with an advanced solid tumor such as melanoma, head and neck, liver or kidney cancer. This chain's CDR3 is CASSVGIKETQYF. CDR3 DNA sequence: TGTGCCAGCAGCGTCGGGATTAAAGAGACCCAGTACTTC.